What follows is one TCR beta chain and its context. The antigen remains unidentified. This sample is drawn from a study of cytomegalovirus exposure and HLA in healthy donors. Study-wide context: The Caucasian-associated ancestry cluster contained more than 75% of the roughly 400 genotyped donors. General observations from the study: Among TCR beta chains of equal frequency, HLA-associated ones were more clonally expanded in a later analysis. Analyses of presence/absence relied on an assumption of roughly uniform sequencing depth across donors.

Germline V gene sequence: CDR1 MGHDK, CDR2 SYGVNS. This CDR3 contains 15 residues. The ends lost 7 bases at V and 0 bases at J; junction bases unmatched: 3. PCR employed 60 Vbeta and 13 Jbeta primers. Sequencing used immunoSEQ multiplex PCR; TCRdb keeps in-frame clones, though not all of them. The sample lists about 200,000 clones; more than 65% were seen once. The gene calls are TRBV25-1 and TRBJ1-6, with TRBD1 identical over 7 bases. The sample consisted of PBMCs. The clonotype was recovered from a girl aged 10 to 17 in good health and CMV-seropositive. The CDR3 region has the DNA TGTGCCAGCACGACAGGGAGCTCCTATAATTCACCCCTCCACTTT. It codes for CASTTGSSYNSPLHF.